The sequence of this T cell receptor (beta chain) was determined in a study of T cell clones after liver transplantation. Study information: A pre-transplant mixed lymphocyte reaction with TCRbeta sequencing defined graft-donor-reactive clones followed in post-transplant blood. Blood was drawn pre-transplant, before withdrawal, and after full or failed withdrawal. HCV positivity affected three of eight recipients; the rest lacked autoimmune or viral indications. Study-level findings and limits: Donor-reactive sequences fell more than third party-reactive ones, suggesting partial deletion.

A remark on this clone: Its antigen is not known.

Repertoires were generated with immunoSEQ multiplex PCR, while TCRdb's copy carries only in-frame clones and drops some. The sample has more than 100,000 clones; approximately 79% are singletons. This TCR came from a human patient who received a liver transplant. Part of the T cell pool may stem from the graft donor. Sample: CD4+ T cells from blood, taken approximately 43 months after liver transplant.

CDR3 loop: CASSLEGGFRNEKLFF. CDR3 nucleotides: TGTGCCAGCAGCTTAGAAGGGGGGTTCCGGAATGAAAAACTGTTTTTT. V is TRBV7-9 and J is TRBJ1-4; D perhaps matches TRBD1 (6 bases). Trimming removed 1 base from V and 5 bases from J, with 14 bases in between. The CDR3 covers 16 residues. CDR1 and CDR2 (germline): SEHNR, FQNEAQ (reference sequence).